The clone carrying this T cell receptor (beta chain) was counted many times. This sample is part of a study of Graves' ophthalmopathy and Graves' hyperthyroidism. RNA transcripts provided the template for amplifying TCR beta CDR3 regions. The workflow started with a first-round RT-PCR run with HTBI primers and then moved on to a second-round multiplex PCR. TCRdb recomputed calls from the multiplex PCR reads with MiXCR, one row per CDR3 protein. The sample holds about 340,000 distinct CDR3 sequences, 15% to 20% seen once. What was sequenced was peripheral blood. The sequence came from an adult man with Graves' ophthalmopathy.

The chain's CDR3 is CSVRGQSGTLHF. The CDR3 nucleotides read TGCAGCGTTCGGGGACAGTCTGGCACCCTCCACTTT. V and J are TRBV29-1 and TRBJ1-6; 7 bases line up with TRBD1. After removal of 5 bases from V and 14 bases from J, the junction contained 9 bases not matched to a gene. Germline CDR1 is SQVTM and CDR2 is ANQGSEA. The CDR3 totals 12 residues.